What follows describes a single TCR beta chain. Its target is not known. 60 Vbeta and 13 Jbeta primers were used in PCR. The protocol was immunoSEQ multiplex PCR, while the TCRdb copy is restricted to in-frame clones and leaves out a portion. The sample includes 150,000 to 200,000 clones, under 85% of them seen just once. This sample is drawn from a study of cytomegalovirus exposure and HLA in healthy donors. Regarding the study as a whole: A prior analysis recorded that most TCR beta V segments were productive about 87% or about 30% of the time.

Looked up from germline, CDR1 is MDHEN and CDR2 is SYDVKM. Germline trimming cut 4 bases from V and 0 bases from J; bases unmatched to any gene: 5. The CDR3 contains 15 residues. The chain couples TRBV28 to TRBJ1-1, with 7 nucleotides matching TRBD1. Sequences were obtained from PBMCs. The receptor was isolated from a man in his fifties in good health and CMV-seronegative. Here the CDR3 reads CASSSGQLMNTEAFF. The CDR3, as DNA: TGTGCCAGCAGTTCGGGACAGCTTATGAACACTGAAGCTTTCTTT.